Presented here are 22 T cell receptor beta chains from one specimen sequenced in a study of T cell responses to AZD1222 COVID-19 vaccine. Measured with immunoSEQ multiplex PCR; TCRdb has only the in-frame clones, and not every one. The table lists about 97,000 clones, roughly 90% of them singletons. The sample here was peripheral blood, taken on day 0 of AZD1222 vaccination. Receptors originate from an adult in good health.

The chain employs TRBV4-1 and TRBJ1-1; 7 bases are shared with TRBD1. CDR1 is MGHRA and CDR2 is YSYEKL in the germline V gene. The CDR3 has 15 amino acids. The ends lost 1 base at V and 4 bases at J; junction bases unmatched: 6. CDR3 DNA: TGCGCCAGCAGCCAAGCTTACAGGGGTGGCACTGAAGCTTTCTTT. Amino acid sequence: CASSQAYRGGTEAFF.

The CDR3 region is CASSSLSGHDSYEQYF. CDR3 nucleotide sequence: TGTGCCAGCAGTTCCCTGAGCGGACACGATTCCTACGAGCAGTACTTC. V usage is TRBV28 and J usage is TRBJ2-7, with D perhaps being TRBD1 or TRBD2 (5 bases each). CDR1 is MDHEN and CDR2 is SYDVKM in the germline V gene. This CDR3 contains 16 residues. Trimming stripped 4 bases from V and 1 base from J, with 17 bases between.

The CDR3 reads CASSSTYYEQYF. The CDR3 nucleotides are TGTGCCAGCAGCTCCACCTACTACGAGCAGTACTTC. The chain carries TRBV28 and TRBJ2-7; D not resolved. CDR3 length: 12 residues. The V gene's germline CDR1 is MDHEN and CDR2 SYDVKM. V shed 6 bases and J shed 3 bases, with 9 bases lying between them.

This chain joins TRBV9 and TRBJ1-3, with a weak D call TRBD1 (6 bases). V shed 4 bases and J shed 4 bases, with 24 bases lying between them. The CDR3 has 18 residues. CDR1 SGDLS and CDR2 YYNGEE come from the germline V gene. CDR3: CASSLTGVVTGIGNTIYF. The CDR3 DNA is TGTGCCAGCAGCCTTACGGGGGTTGTTACAGGGATCGGAAACACCATATATTTT.

This clone was observed a few times. The chain recombines TRBV29-1 with TRBJ2-7; no clear D. The CDR3 covers 14 residues. Trimming stripped 0 bases from V and 2 bases from J, with 11 bases between. CDR1 SQVTM and CDR2 ANQGSEA come from the germline V gene. CDR3 sequence: CSVEDNTEAYEQYF. The CDR3 DNA reads as TGCAGCGTTGAAGATAATACAGAAGCCTACGAGCAGTACTTC.

This clone was picked up a small number of times. This rearrangement joins TRBV7-2 to TRBJ1-2; D is unresolved. The V gene's germline CDR1 is SGHTA and CDR2 FQGNSA. V was trimmed by 0 bases and J by 4 bases, leaving 6 bases between them. CDR3 length: 13 amino acids. Written as DNA, the CDR3 is TGTGCCAGCAGCTTAGCCCCTGCCTATGGCTACACCTTC. It codes for CASSLAPAYGYTF.

V usage is TRBV19 and J usage is TRBJ2-1, with 7 bases that match TRBD1. The V and J ends lost 5 bases and 12 bases, in that order; junction bases with no gene match: 4. This CDR3 region has 11 residues. Germline V gene sequence: CDR1 LNHDA, CDR2 SQIVND (reference sequence). The CDR3: CASSPGQAQFF. In DNA form, the CDR3 reads TGTGCCAGTAGTCCCGGACAGGCGCAGTTCTTC. Filled out from reference TRBV19 and TRBJ2-1, the complete variable domain reads DGGITQSPKYLFRKEGQNVTLSCEQNLNHDAMYWYRQDPGQGLRLIYYSQIVNDFQKGDIAEGYSVSREKKESFPLTVTSAQKNPTAFYLCASSPGQAQFFGPGTRLTVL.

This chain connects TRBV20-1 to TRBJ2-1; a possible D gene is TRBD2 (6 bases). The CDR3 runs to 15 residues. CDR1 DFQATT and CDR2 SNEGSKA come from the germline V gene (reference sequence). V shed 3 bases and J shed 6 bases, with 18 bases lying between them. CDR3 nucleotide sequence: TGCAGTGCTAGTCCCGGGAGTAGAGGGACCAATGAGCAGTTCTTC. Its protein is CSASPGSRGTNEQFF.

The rearrangement links TRBV5-1 to TRBJ2-5; D may correspond to TRBD1 or TRBD2 (5 bases each). Trimming pared 3 bases from V and 5 bases from J, leaving 20 bases between. Germline CDR1 SGHRS, CDR2 YFSETQ. There are 16 residues in the CDR3. The CDR3 sequence is CASSSQPLGASETQYF. The CDR3 region has the DNA TGCGCCAGCAGCTCCCAACCACTAGGGGCGTCGGAGACCCAGTACTTC.

This sequence joins TRBV5-4 and TRBJ1-2, with D possibly matching TRBD1 (5 bases). Germline values: CDR1 SGHNT, CDR2 YYREEE (reference sequence). Trimming removed 1 base at V and 6 bases at J, with 19 bases between. The length of the CDR3 is 16 residues. CDR3 bases: TGTGCCAGCAGCTTGAGACGGGCAGGGTCGGGGAATGGCTACACCTTC. Translated: CASSLRRAGSGNGYTF.

V is TRBV24-1 and J is TRBJ2-2; D may be TRBD1 or TRBD2 (6 bases each). In germline, CDR1 is KGHDR, CDR2 SFDVKD. V lost 9 bases and J lost 2, with 18 bases in between. CDR3 length: 16 residues. CDR3 coding DNA: TGTGCCACCGCGAAGCCGGGGGCTTTAAACACCGGGGAGCTGTTTTTT. It yields the protein CATAKPGALNTGELFF.

This clone was recorded once. The chain has TRBV12-5 and TRBJ1-1, with no clear D. CDR1 is LGHNT, CDR2 FRNRAP, per germline. Deletions cut 7 bases from V and 1 base from J, with 10 bases between. This CDR3 spans 13 amino acids. In DNA, the CDR3 is TGTGCTAGTGAAAGGCAGCCGAACACTGAAGCTTTCTTT. It is translated as CASERQPNTEAFF.

CDR3: CATQSSGSSAFF. CDR3 DNA sequence: TGTGCCACCCAGAGCTCGGGATCTTCAGCTTTCTTT. The rearrangement joins TRBV6-6 to TRBJ1-1; D not resolved. CDR3 length: 12 residues. Between the trimmed V and J ends, which lost 10 bases and 10 bases, there was a span of 19 bases. Germline values: CDR1 MNHNY, CDR2 SVGAGI (reference sequence).

The V gene is TRBV7-9, the J gene TRBJ2-1; 12 bases align to TRBD1. V trimming: 2 bases; J trimming: 0 bases; junction bases outside the gene matches: 8. This CDR3 spans 19 amino acids. Germline assignment: CDR1 SEHNR and CDR2 FQNEAQ (reference sequence). The CDR3 DNA is TGTGCCAGCAGCTTATGGGACAGGGGGCCCCGCGGCTCCTACAATGAGCAGTTCTTC. It codes for CASSLWDRGPRGSYNEQFF. The full variable domain, its missing parts supplied by reference TRBV7-9 and TRBJ2-1, is DTGVSQNPRHKITKRGQNVTFRCDPISEHNRLYWYRQTLGQGPEFLTYFQNEAQLEKSRLLSDRFSAERPKGSFSTLEIQRTEQGDSAMYLCASSLWDRGPRGSYNEQFFGPGTRLTVL.

This chain uses TRBV12-3 or TRBV12-4 with TRBJ1-2; TRBD1 matches 8 bases. The CDR3 contains 13 residues. The V gene end was trimmed by 6 bases and the J gene end by 7 bases; junction bases not matched to a gene: 7. CDR3 sequence: CASRLDRAGGYTF. The CDR3 nucleotides are TGTGCCAGCAGACTGGACAGGGCGGGTGGCTACACCTTC.

The V and J genes are TRBV25-1 and TRBJ1-1; D unclear. This CDR3 has 15 residues. CDR1 is MGHDK, CDR2 SYGVNS, per germline. V dropped 1 base and J dropped 1 base, with 10 bases sitting between them. CDR3 in amino acids: CASSEWAAKNTEAFF. The CDR3 DNA reads TGTGCCAGCAGTGAATGGGCCGCGAAGAACACTGAAGCTTTCTTT. Based on the CDR3 plus reference TRBV25-1 and TRBJ1-1, the full variable domain is EADIYQTPRYLVIGTGKKITLECSQTMGHDKMYWYQQDPGMELHLIHYSYGVNSTEKGDLSSESTVSRIRTEHFPLTLESARPSHTSQYLCASSEWAAKNTEAFFGQGTRLTVV.

The chain couples TRBV28 to TRBJ2-3; 10 nucleotides align to TRBD2. Germline V CDR1 and CDR2: MDHEN, SYDVKM. This CDR3 contains 16 residues. V shed 4 bases, J shed 3 bases, and the junction held 7 bases outside the gene matches. The DNA of the CDR3 is TGTGCCAGCAGTTCACCTAGCGGGAGTGGGACAGATACGCAGTATTTT. This encodes CASSSPSGSGTDTQYF.

The chain links TRBV7-2 to TRBJ1-5; D call uncertain. The CDR3 totals 15 residues. Germline assignment: CDR1 SGHTA and CDR2 FQGNSA. Trimming removed 1 base at V and 3 bases at J, with 10 bases between. The CDR3 here is CASSLGRQINQPQHF. Here the CDR3 DNA reads TGTGCCAGCAGCTTAGGGAGGCAGATCAATCAGCCCCAGCATTTT.

The chain joins TRBV6-6 to TRBJ2-3; 8 positions agree with TRBD2. This CDR3 comprises 16 residues. Trimming cost V 0 bases and J 2 bases; bases outside gene matches: 4. In germline, CDR1 is MNHNY, CDR2 SVGAGI (reference sequence). The CDR3 reads CASSYSSGGPTDTQYF. Written as DNA, the CDR3 is TGTGCCAGCAGTTACTCGAGCGGGGGACCCACAGATACGCAGTATTTT.

This CDR3 reads CASSLFRTGGMEGAGELFF. The CDR3 DNA sequence: TGTGCCAGCAGTTTATTCCGGACAGGGGGTATGGAGGGCGCCGGGGAGCTGTTTTTT. The V call is TRBV27, the J call TRBJ2-2; 10 nucleotides line up with TRBD1. With 1 base clipped from V and 6 bases from J, the junction kept 14 bases outside the gene matches. The CDR3 totals 19 residues. The germline V gene encodes CDR1 MNHEY and CDR2 SMNVEV (reference sequence).

The CDR3 sequence: CASSQGILDMNTGELFF. The DNA of the CDR3 is TGCGCCAGCAGCCAGGGGATTCTAGACATGAACACCGGGGAGCTGTTTTTT. V usage is TRBV4-3 and J usage is TRBJ2-2; D is undetermined. The CDR3 length is 17 residues. Trimming took off 3 bases at V and 1 base at J, with 15 bases between the two ends. From germline, CDR1 is LGHNA and CDR2 YSLEER.

V and J are TRBV11-3 and TRBJ2-2; D might be TRBD1 (6 bases). In germline, CDR1 is SGHNT, CDR2 YENEEA. Trimming cost V 4 bases and J 0 bases, with 12 bases left between them. The CDR3 has 16 amino acids. CDR3 amino acids: CASSSGDTANTGELFF. CDR3 DNA sequence: TGTGCCAGCAGCTCAGGGGACACGGCGAACACCGGGGAGCTGTTTTTT.